The 23 T cell receptor beta chains presented below share a single source sample, sequenced in a study of monozygotic twins with cystic fibrosis. Repertoires were generated with immunoSEQ multiplex PCR, while TCRdb's copy carries only in-frame clones and drops some. The table shows around 30,000 clones, with roughly 80% occurring only once. Sequenced: blood. These receptors came from a girl aged 2 to 9 with cystic fibrosis.

The chain uses TRBV7-2 and TRBJ2-7; D uncertain. In germline, CDR1 is SGHTA, CDR2 FQGNSA. The CDR3 spans 18 residues. Trimming removed 3 bases from V and 4 bases from J, with 25 bases in between. The CDR3 sequence: CASSFGGHMSGIRYEQYF. CDR3 nucleotide sequence: TGTGCCAGCAGCTTCGGTGGGCATATGTCAGGAATCAGATACGAGCAGTACTTC.

V is TRBV18 and J is TRBJ1-4; no clear D. Germline V lookup: CDR1 KGHSH, CDR2 LQKENI. The CDR3 covers 14 residues. The V and J ends lost 2 bases and 8 bases respectively, with 12 bases between them. CDR3 in amino acids: CASSPFPGKEKLFF. The CDR3 bases are TGTGCCAGCTCACCATTTCCGGGGAAAGAAAAACTGTTTTTT. The full variable domain, in which reference TRBV18 and TRBJ1-4 provide the parts outside the CDR3, is NAGVMQNPRHLVRRRGQEARLRCSPMKGHSHVYWYRQLPEEGLKFMVYLQKENIIDESGMPKERFSAEFPKEGPSILRIQQVVRGDSAAYFCASSPFPGKEKLFFGSGTQLSVL.

This chain connects TRBV30 to TRBJ2-5; 9 bases match TRBD1. Trimming removed 2 bases from V and 5 bases from J; junction bases left unmatched: 3. Per germline, CDR1 GTSNPN and CDR2 SVGIG (reference sequence). CDR3 length equals 13 residues. CDR3 DNA sequence: TGTGCCTGGAGTATCGGACAGGGGGAGACCCAGTACTTC. Amino acid sequence: CAWSIGQGETQYF.

The chain has TRBV7-8 and TRBJ1-1, with D unresolved. Trimming removed 2 bases at V and 1 base at J, with 8 bases between. The CDR3 length is 14 residues. Germline CDR1 and CDR2: SGHVS and FQNEAQ. This CDR3 reads CASSLNLPNTEAFF. CDR3 nucleotides: TGTGCCAGCAGCTTAAATCTCCCGAACACTGAAGCTTTCTTT.

The rearrangement links TRBV5-1 to TRBJ1-1; 8 bases map to TRBD1. The CDR3 sequence is 15 residues long. Per germline, CDR1 SGHRS and CDR2 YFSETQ. The trim removed 0 bases at V and 7 bases at J, leaving 8 bases unmatched. CDR3 sequence (DNA): TGCGCCAGCAGCTTGGCCTCGCAGGGGGCTATTGAAGCTTTCTTT. This codes for CASSLASQGAIEAFF.

V usage is TRBV7-3 and J usage is TRBJ1-2; D unclear. CDR1 and CDR2 from the germline V gene are SGHTA and FQGTGA. The CDR3 sequence is 12 residues long. V was pared by 5 bases and J by 2 bases, with 6 bases between. For the CDR3, the DNA is TGTGCCAGCAGCGATGCCAACTATGGCTACACCTTC. This sequence encodes CASSDANYGYTF.

The chain couples TRBV28 to TRBJ1-2; D unresolved. V was trimmed by 8 bases and J by 3 bases, leaving 7 bases between them. The CDR3 sequence is 11 residues long. Looked up from germline, CDR1 is MDHEN and CDR2 is SYDVKM. The CDR3 nucleotides read TGTGCCAGCGCGACGGACTATGGCTACACCTTC. This gives the protein CASATDYGYTF.

This clone was detected a few times. The chain links TRBV19 to TRBJ1-1; TRBD1 matches at 8 bases. V was pared by 3 bases and J by 3 bases, with 3 bases of the junction left unmatched. CDR1 is LNHDA, CDR2 SQIVND, per germline (reference sequence). This CDR3 is 14 amino acids long. CDR3 residues: CASSIRGRDTEAFF. The CDR3 bases are TGTGCCAGTAGTATCAGGGGGCGGGACACTGAAGCTTTCTTT.

This clone was found a few times. The V and J genes are TRBV19 and TRBJ1-2; D may be TRBD1 (6 bases). V shed 5 bases and J shed 0 bases, with 13 bases lying between them. The CDR3 covers 15 residues. Looked up from germline, CDR1 is LNHDA and CDR2 is SQIVND (reference sequence). CDR3 protein: CASSPWTVANYGYTF. In nucleotides, the CDR3 is TGTGCCAGTAGTCCGTGGACAGTAGCTAACTATGGCTACACCTTC.

V usage is TRBV29-1 and J usage is TRBJ1-1, with D uncertain. V shed 2 bases and J shed 2 bases, with 12 bases lying between them. Germline V gene sequence: CDR1 SQVTM, CDR2 ANQGSEA. The CDR3 has 14 amino acids. CDR3 amino acids: CSVESRAGNTEAFF. The DNA of the CDR3 is TGCAGCGTTGAAAGTAGAGCGGGAAACACTGAAGCTTTCTTT.

The J gene is TRBJ1-1, the V gene TRBV4-1; D is unresolved. V lost 0 bases and J lost 6, with 14 bases in between. This CDR3 spans 15 amino acids. The germline gives CDR1 MGHRA, CDR2 YSYEKL. The CDR3 spells CASSQDPGSASEAFF. The CDR3 nucleotides are TGCGCCAGCAGCCAAGATCCGGGTTCAGCTTCTGAAGCTTTCTTT.

Here the CDR3 DNA reads TGTGCCATCAGTGAGTGGAACTCCCGCAACACCGGGGAGCTGTTTTTT. Protein product: CAISEWNSRNTGELFF. The chain employs TRBV10-3 and TRBJ2-2; the D is unclear. V was trimmed by 1 base and J by 2 bases, leaving 11 bases between them. The CDR3 has 16 residues. The germline V gene has CDR1 ENHRY and CDR2 SYGVKD.

This clone has only one observation. The V gene is TRBV10-3, the J gene TRBJ2-3, with 8 nucleotides matching TRBD2. Trimming at V came to 2 bases and at J to 2 bases, leaving 6 bases not matched to a gene. The CDR3 runs to 16 residues. CDR1 is ENHRY and CDR2 is SYGVKD in the germline V gene. CDR3 in DNA: TGTGCCATCAGTGAGGGGCGCGGGGGGATCACAGATACGCAGTATTTT. Translation gives CAISEGRGGITDTQYF.

The chain employs TRBV5-1 and TRBJ2-2; tentatively, D is TRBD1 or TRBD2 (5 bases each). The V end lost 3 bases, the J end lost 3 bases, and 21 bases lay between the germline ends. Germline loops: CDR1 SGHRS, CDR2 YFSETQ. The CDR3 loop spans 18 amino acids. The CDR3 loop reads CASSWGLGGGRHTGELFF. The CDR3 DNA reads TGCGCCAGCAGCTGGGGCCTCGGAGGAGGCAGGCACACCGGGGAGCTGTTTTTT.

The rearrangement joins TRBV7-8 to TRBJ1-1; D ambiguous. Between the trimmed V and J ends, which lost 5 bases and 1 base, there was a span of 11 bases. The germline V gene has CDR1 SGHVS and CDR2 FQNEAQ. The CDR3 contains 14 residues. The chain's CDR3 is CASSTHDKNTEAFF. Here the CDR3 DNA reads TGTGCCAGCAGCACCCACGACAAGAACACTGAAGCTTTCTTT.

The gene calls are TRBV19 and TRBJ2-5; D gene ambiguous. The CDR3 contains 13 residues. Germline V gene data show CDR1 as LNHDA and CDR2 as SQIVND (reference sequence). Trimming left V 2 bases short and J 4 bases short, with 8 bases between. The CDR3 DNA follows: TGTGCCAGTAGTATACTGGGATCAGAGACCCAGTACTTC. This translates into CASSILGSETQYF.

This clone was observed once. This chain uses TRBV7-9 with TRBJ2-3, with a tentative D call TRBD1 (6 bases). There are 13 residues in the CDR3. Per germline, CDR1 SEHNR and CDR2 FQNEAQ (reference sequence). V lost 5 bases, J lost 4 bases, and 10 bases lay in between. Written as DNA, the CDR3 is TGTGCCAGCAGCAAGGACAGCCCAGATACGCAGTATTTT. Its protein product is CASSKDSPDTQYF.

J is TRBJ2-1 and V is TRBV6-5; 7 positions agree with TRBD1. CDR3 length: 15 residues. Trimming removed 6 bases from V and 6 bases from J; junction bases left unmatched: 11. The germline V gene has CDR1 MNHEY and CDR2 SVGAGI. Written as DNA, the CDR3 is TGTGCCAGCAGCCCGACAGGGACCGCGACCAATGAGCAGTTCTTC. Translating it yields CASSPTGTATNEQFF.

The rearrangement links TRBV19 to TRBJ2-1; TRBD2 might be the D (6 bases). The CDR3 runs to 15 residues. V was trimmed by 11 bases and J by 10 bases, leaving 27 bases between them. Germline CDR1 LNHDA, CDR2 SQIVND (reference sequence). CDR3 in DNA: TGTGCCGGTCCTGACCATGGCGGGATGCCGGGGGAGCAGTTCTTC. Amino acid sequence: CAGPDHGGMPGEQFF.

The V call is TRBV4-1, the J call TRBJ1-5; D is undetermined. Germline CDR1 MGHRA, CDR2 YSYEKL. CDR3 length: 14 amino acids. V was trimmed by 1 base and J by 1 base, leaving 5 bases between them. CDR3 DNA sequence: TGCGCCAGCAGCCAAGGTCACAGCAATCAGCCCCAGCATTTT. Translating gives CASSQGHSNQPQHF.

The rearrangement links TRBV28 to TRBJ1-2; no firm D call. Trimming cost V 6 bases and J 3 bases, with 8 bases left between them. In germline, CDR1 is MDHEN, CDR2 SYDVKM. This CDR3 is 12 amino acids long. CDR3 amino acids: CASSPSDYGYTF. DNA of the CDR3: TGTGCCAGCAGCCCATCGGACTATGGCTACACCTTC.

This sequence joins TRBV5-6 and TRBJ2-7; D is ambiguous. V was cut by 1 base and J by 0 bases, with 5 bases left in between. Germline V CDR1 and CDR2: SGHDT, YYEEEE. The CDR3 contains 13 residues. The CDR3 sequence: CASSLTGSYEQYF. DNA for the CDR3: TGTGCCAGCAGCTTGACGGGCTCCTACGAGCAGTACTTC.

The rearrangement joins TRBV11-2 to TRBJ1-6; D not certain. The length of the CDR3 is 16 residues. Trimming took off 5 bases at V and 0 bases at J, with 11 bases between the two ends. From germline, CDR1 is SGHAT and CDR2 FQNNGV. CDR3 nucleotide sequence: TGTGCCAGCAGCCGTACACCGAGCTCCTATAATTCACCCCTCCACTTT. Translating it yields CASSRTPSSYNSPLHF.